This TCR beta chain came from a study of tumor and adjacent non-tumor tissue in lung cancer. CDR3 size: 15 residues. CDR1 and CDR2 from the germline V gene are SEHNR and FQNEAQ (reference sequence). Trimming took 1 base from V and 1 from J, leaving 10 bases between them. There are many counts of this clonotype. A modified ARM-PCR protocol with three rounds of nested PCR amplified TCRbeta. TCRdb processed the multiplex PCR reads anew with MiXCR; each CDR3 protein has one entry. The sample yields around 40,000 distinct CDR3 sequences, 60% seen once. No cell sorting was done before RNA was extracted from the tissue. More than 3 cm separated this lung sample from the edge of the tumor.

This chain links TRBV7-9 with TRBJ2-5; D is possibly TRBD1 (5 bases). This sequence originates from a man aged 50-60 years with non-small cell lung cancer. The sequenced sample was distant non-tumor lung tissue. The CDR3 region has the DNA TGTGCCAGCAGCTTAGTATTGACAGCCCAAGAGACCCAGTACTTC. Protein: CASSLVLTAQETQYF.